This T cell receptor (beta chain) was recovered during a study of blood T cell repertoires in COVID-19. The CDR3 runs 14 residues. From germline, CDR1 is SGHRS and CDR2 YFSETQ. With 0 bases removed from V and 5 bases from J, the gap between germline ends came to 12 bases. The method was immunoSEQ multiplex PCR; TCRdb's version includes in-frame clones alone and lacks a portion of them. The repertoire holds 250,000 to 300,000 clones, with roughly 91% as singletons. Sequences were obtained from PBMCs or T cells enriched from blood (not recorded which). The chain recombines TRBV5-1 with TRBJ2-7, with D possibly matching TRBD1 (6 bases). The source is a woman aged 55 to 70 in a cohort exposed to, infected with or recovered from COVID-19 (not recorded which). CDR3 residues: CASSLAGQTDEQYF. CDR3 nucleotides: TGCGCCAGCAGCTTGGCTGGACAGACGGACGAGCAGTACTTC.